These 13 T cell receptor beta chains were all obtained from the same sample, sequenced in a study of T cells in localized non-small cell lung cancer. The table came from immunoSEQ multiplex PCR; TCRdb's copy has only in-frame clones and leaves some out. Among tens of thousands of clones listed, 84% were seen once. The sample here was peripheral blood mononuclear cells, taken before any cancer treatment. The receptors derive from a man between 35 and 75 years old with stage III lung adenocarcinoma.

This clone showed up just once. The J gene is TRBJ1-6, the V gene TRBV5-1; maybe TRBD1 (6 bases). CDR1 and CDR2 (germline): SGHRS, YFSETQ. V gave up 2 bases and J gave up 8 bases, with 11 bases separating them. The CDR3 loop spans 14 amino acids. The CDR3 is CASSLGQRYSPLHF. In nucleotides, the CDR3 is TGCGCCAGCAGCTTAGGACAGCGATATTCACCCCTCCACTTT.

This chain uses TRBV14 with TRBJ2-5; no clear D gene. Germline values: CDR1 SGHDN, CDR2 FVKESK. The germline V and J ends were trimmed by 0 bases and 5 bases, with 10 bases remaining between them. CDR3 length: 14 amino acids. CDR3 residues: CASSQDSVTETQYF. DNA of the CDR3: TGTGCCAGCAGCCAAGATTCCGTCACTGAGACCCAGTACTTC.

V is TRBV14 and J is TRBJ1-5; D gene ambiguous. V was trimmed by 0 bases and J by 5 bases, leaving 5 bases between them. Germline CDR1 is SGHDN and CDR2 is FVKESK. The CDR3 length is 13 residues. Here the CDR3 DNA reads TGTGCCAGCAGCCAAGATACCCATCAGCCCCAGCATTTT. It yields the protein CASSQDTHQPQHF. The variable domain in full, with the rest retrieved from reference TRBV14 and TRBJ1-5, is EAGVTQFPSHSVIEKGQTVTLRCDPISGHDNLYWYRRVMGKEIKFLLHFVKESKQDESGMPNNRFLAERTGGTYSTLKVQPAELEDSGVYFCASSQDTHQPQHFGDGTRLSIL.

V gene TRBV6-6 combines with J gene TRBJ2-7; maybe TRBD1 (6 bases). Looked up from germline, CDR1 is MNHNY and CDR2 is SVGAGI (reference sequence). This CDR3 region has 12 residues. V shed 6 bases and J shed 1 base, with 7 bases lying between them. The CDR3 loop reads CASSQGSYEQYF. CDR3 nucleotide sequence: TGTGCCAGCAGCCAGGGGTCCTACGAGCAGTACTTC.

The V gene is TRBV6-5, the J gene TRBJ2-7; no firm D call. Trimming removed 2 bases at V and 2 bases at J, with 16 bases between. Per germline, CDR1 MNHEY and CDR2 SVGAGI. The CDR3 is made up of 16 amino acids. CDR3 DNA: TGTGCCAGCAGTTACCAGCCGCCCTTAGCCCCCTACGAGCAGTACGTC. It translates to CASSYQPPLAPYEQYV.

This chain joins TRBV11-2 and TRBJ2-5, with 7 nucleotides matching TRBD1. Germline V gene data show CDR1 as SGHAT and CDR2 as FQNNGV. Losses at the gene ends were 7 bases for V and 2 bases for J; bases not matched to a gene: 13. The CDR3 is 16 residues long. The CDR3 reads CASTFKGTVTQETQYF. The CDR3 nucleotides read TGTGCCAGCACCTTTAAGGGGACAGTAACACAAGAGACCCAGTACTTC.

The J gene is TRBJ2-5, the V gene TRBV19; D remains unclear. CDR1 is LNHDA, CDR2 SQIVND, per germline (reference sequence). Trimming cost V 2 bases and J 2 bases, with 9 bases left between them. This CDR3 has 14 amino acids. Here the CDR3 DNA reads TGTGCCAGTAGTATAACCTGGTTTCAAGAGACCCAGTACTTC. Translation: CASSITWFQETQYF.

V is TRBV5-1 and J is TRBJ2-7; D gene ambiguous. Trimming left V 1 base short and J 3 bases short, with 11 bases between. CDR1 SGHRS and CDR2 YFSETQ come from the germline V gene. The CDR3 has 14 residues. CDR3 sequence (DNA): TGCGCCAGCAGCTTGATGCATCCGGACTACGAGCAGTACTTC. It specifies CASSLMHPDYEQYF. The complete variable domain, with remaining parts taken from reference TRBV5-1 and TRBJ2-7, reads KAGVTQTPRYLIKTRGQQVTLSCSPISGHRSVSWYQQTPGQGLQFLFEYFSETQRNKGNFPGRFSGRQFSNSRSEMNVSTLELGDSALYLCASSLMHPDYEQYFGPGTRLTVT.

The rearrangement links TRBV6-1 to TRBJ1-6; D unresolved. Germline V gene data show CDR1 as MNHNS and CDR2 as SASEGT. This CDR3 is built from 13 residues. Trimming took off 4 bases at V and 4 bases at J, with 5 bases between the two ends. Here the CDR3 DNA reads TGTGCCAGCAGTGGGACTTATAATTCACCCCTCCACTTT. This translates into CASSGTYNSPLHF.

CDR3 region: CASSAGTAGANVLTF. As DNA, the CDR3 is TGTGCCAGCAGTGCCGGGACAGCTGGGGCCAACGTCCTGACTTTC. V and J are TRBV6-5 and TRBJ2-6; 7 bases are a match to TRBD1. The CDR3 extends over 15 amino acids. Germline loops: CDR1 MNHEY, CDR2 SVGAGI. J gave up 2 bases and V 5 bases, and 3 bases lay outside the gene matches.

The V and J genes are TRBV29-1 and TRBJ1-2; D is undetermined. Deletions cut 3 bases from V and 3 bases from J, with 8 bases between. Germline V gives CDR1 SQVTM, CDR2 ANQGSEA. CDR3 length: 12 amino acids. In DNA, the CDR3 is TGCAGCGTTGACGGCGGGGACTATGGCTACACCTTC. Its protein is CSVDGGDYGYTF.

The V call is TRBV7-2, the J call TRBJ1-2; D is unclear. The length of the CDR3 is 13 residues. The V gene's germline CDR1 is SGHTA and CDR2 FQGNSA. V was cut by 0 bases and J by 3 bases, with 5 bases left in between. The CDR3 DNA reads TGTGCCAGCAGCTTAGCCACGGACTATGGCTACACCTTC. As protein: CASSLATDYGYTF.

This chain links TRBV5-1 with TRBJ1-1; 7 nucleotides align to TRBD1. The CDR3 has 14 amino acids. Trimming removed 4 bases from V and 5 bases from J; junction bases left unmatched: 8. Germline V gene sequence: CDR1 SGHRS, CDR2 YFSETQ. The CDR3 bases are TGCGCCAGCAGCCCCGGGACAGCGATGACTGAAGCTTTCTTT. As protein: CASSPGTAMTEAFF. The variable domain in full, completed from reference TRBV5-1 and TRBJ1-1, reads KAGVTQTPRYLIKTRGQQVTLSCSPISGHRSVSWYQQTPGQGLQFLFEYFSETQRNKGNFPGRFSGRQFSNSRSEMNVSTLELGDSALYLCASSPGTAMTEAFFGQGTRLTVV.